Below are 29 T cell receptor beta chains sequenced from a single sample in a study of cytomegalovirus exposure and HLA in healthy donors. PCR was performed using 60 Vbeta and 13 Jbeta primers. Profiling relied on immunoSEQ multiplex PCR, and the TCRdb table lists in-frame clones only, not all of them. The sample table sets out about 96,000 clones. Specimen: PBMCs. Every receptor here comes from a woman aged 25 to 39 in good health and CMV-seronegative.

CDR3 protein: CASTTGTSGYYEQYF. CDR3 nucleotide sequence: TGTGCCAGCACCACCGGGACTAGCGGATACTACGAGCAGTACTTC. This sequence joins TRBV28 and TRBJ2-7, with 11 nucleotides matching TRBD2. V lost 7 bases to trimming and J lost 3 bases; unmatched junction nucleotides: 8. CDR3 length: 15 amino acids. In germline, CDR1 is MDHEN, CDR2 SYDVKM.

The rearrangement joins TRBV28 to TRBJ1-2, with 7 nucleotides matching TRBD1. CDR3 length equals 15 residues. With V trimmed by 2 bases and J by 6 bases, 9 bases remained unmatched. Per germline, CDR1 MDHEN and CDR2 SYDVKM. The CDR3 is CASSLETGRGNGYTF. The CDR3 nucleotides read TGTGCCAGCAGTTTAGAGACAGGGCGAGGGAATGGCTACACCTTC.

The chain has TRBV6-6 and TRBJ1-1; D is uncertain. V was trimmed by 0 bases and J by 0 bases, leaving 8 bases between them. CDR1 is MNHNY, CDR2 SVGAGI, per germline (reference sequence). The CDR3 consists of 15 residues. The CDR3 region is CASSYSGSLNTEAFF. DNA of the CDR3: TGTGCCAGCAGTTACTCGGGCAGCCTGAACACTGAAGCTTTCTTT.

The chain employs TRBV19 and TRBJ1-1; TRBD1 is a possible D gene (6 bases). CDR3 length: 15 residues. The germline V gene encodes CDR1 LNHDA and CDR2 SQIVND (reference sequence). Trimming shortened V by 5 bases and J by 6 bases, and 19 bases separated the two germline ends. Here the CDR3 reads CASSSPGTPRAEAFF. For the CDR3, the DNA is TGTGCCAGTAGTTCCCCCGGGACACCGAGGGCTGAAGCTTTCTTT.

V usage is TRBV6-5 and J usage is TRBJ2-5; TRBD1 aligns across 8 bases. Trimming at V came to 5 bases and at J to 12 bases, leaving 8 bases not matched to a gene. CDR3 length: 12 amino acids. Germline loops: CDR1 MNHEY, CDR2 SVGAGI. CDR3 loop: CASSPWTGKEYF. The CDR3 DNA reads as TGTGCCAGCAGTCCTTGGACAGGGAAGGAGTACTTC.

The rearrangement joins TRBV7-2 to TRBJ1-6; D is possibly TRBD1 (5 bases). CDR1 and CDR2 (germline): SGHTA, FQGNSA. The CDR3 extends over 15 amino acids. V lost 5 bases, J lost 8 bases, and 16 bases lay in between. CDR3 DNA sequence: TGTGCCAGCAGCCTCAGGGTCGGTGGGGATTCACCCCTCCACTTT. Amino acid sequence: CASSLRVGGDSPLHF.

V usage is TRBV19 and J usage is TRBJ2-1; no clear D gene. V was shortened by 1 base and J by 2 bases, with 9 bases between the two germline ends. Germline-derived CDR1 and CDR2 are LNHDA and SQIVND (reference sequence). The CDR3 runs 15 residues. CDR3 in amino acids: CASSIGPGPYNEQFF. CDR3 bases: TGTGCCAGTAGTATAGGCCCAGGTCCCTACAATGAGCAGTTCTTC.

The V call is TRBV5-1, the J call TRBJ2-1, with 7 bases lining up with TRBD1. The CDR3 is 14 amino acids. The J segment lost 8 bases and the V segment lost 0 bases, leaving 5 bases of the junction unmatched. Germline values: CDR1 SGHRS, CDR2 YFSETQ. The CDR3 here is CASSLGQGNDEQFF. Written as DNA, the CDR3 is TGCGCCAGCAGCTTGGGACAGGGAAACGATGAGCAGTTCTTC.

The chain uses TRBV30 and TRBJ1-2; 10 bases align to TRBD1. Germline V gene sequence: CDR1 GTSNPN, CDR2 SVGIG (reference sequence). With 2 bases clipped from V and 5 bases from J, the junction kept 5 bases outside the gene matches. The CDR3 extends over 14 amino acids. The CDR3 region is CAWSKGQGRYGYTF. CDR3 in DNA: TGTGCCTGGAGTAAGGGACAGGGGCGATATGGCTACACCTTC.

V gene TRBV6-5 combines with J gene TRBJ2-5; 8 nucleotides align to TRBD1. The end of the DNA fits TRBJ2-7 better, so the J call may be wrong. CDR3 length equals 16 residues. Germline values: CDR1 MNHEY, CDR2 SVGAGI. The CDR3: CASSFHSGTGLGEQYF. In DNA, the CDR3 is TGTGCCAGCAGTTTTCATTCCGGGACAGGACTCGGCGAGCAGTACTTC.

The CDR3 region is CASSTTSGRPTDTQYF. The CDR3 DNA is TGTGCCAGCAGTACGACTAGCGGGAGACCCACAGATACGCAGTATTTT. The chain carries TRBV11-1 and TRBJ2-3; TRBD2 agrees at 12 bases. V dropped 6 bases and J dropped 2; count of bases not matched to a gene: 6. Germline values: CDR1 SGHAT, CDR2 FQDESV (reference sequence). CDR3 size: 16 residues.

V usage is TRBV9 and J usage is TRBJ2-5; TRBD2 aligns across 10 bases. Germline loops: CDR1 SGDLS, CDR2 YYNGEE. Germline trimming cut 0 bases from V and 5 bases from J; bases unmatched to any gene: 4. The CDR3 totals 15 residues. DNA of the CDR3: TGTGCCAGCAGCGTAGGGAGCGGGGGGGTCGAGACCCAGTACTTC. Translating gives CASSVGSGGVETQYF.

This chain joins TRBV19 and TRBJ1-6, with 8 nucleotides matching TRBD1. V dropped 7 bases and J dropped 7; count of bases not matched to a gene: 12. CDR3 length: 16 residues. CDR1 is LNHDA and CDR2 is SQIVND in the germline V gene (reference sequence). CDR3 in DNA: TGTGCCAGTACCCTCGGTGAGGGACAGGCAAATTCACCCCTCCACTTT. This sequence encodes CASTLGEGQANSPLHF. Using reference TRBV19 and TRBJ1-6 for the parts outside the CDR3, the full variable domain is DGGITQSPKYLFRKEGQNVTLSCEQNLNHDAMYWYRQDPGQGLRLIYYSQIVNDFQKGDIAEGYSVSREKKESFPLTVTSAQKNPTAFYLCASTLGEGQANSPLHFGNGTRLTVT.

The chain carries TRBV5-6 and TRBJ2-5; D might be TRBD1 (5 bases). The germline V and J ends were trimmed by 7 bases and 2 bases, with 18 bases remaining between them. Looked up from germline, CDR1 is SGHDT and CDR2 is YYEEEE. The CDR3 extends over 15 amino acids. CDR3 region: CASDNWGGNQETQYF. The CDR3 DNA is TGTGCCAGCGACAATTGGGGCGGTAATCAAGAGACCCAGTACTTC.

The chain joins TRBV10-3 to TRBJ1-1; D remains ambiguous. This CDR3 comprises 13 residues. V dropped 7 bases and J dropped 2 bases, with 11 bases sitting between them. From germline, CDR1 is ENHRY and CDR2 SYGVKD. The CDR3 spells CAITLGGNTEAFF. DNA of the CDR3: TGTGCCATCACTTTGGGAGGAAACACTGAAGCTTTCTTT.

The chain has TRBV5-6 and TRBJ2-3; 11 nucleotides align to TRBD2. Germline CDR1 reads SGHDT; CDR2 reads YYEEEE. Germline trimming cut 4 bases from V and 5 bases from J; bases unmatched to any gene: 6. The CDR3 sequence is 15 residues long. The CDR3 protein is CASSITSGGIDTQYF. The CDR3 bases are TGTGCCAGCAGCATTACTAGCGGGGGTATAGATACGCAGTATTTT.

The rearrangement uses TRBV11-2 and TRBJ2-7; TRBD1 agrees at 8 bases. Germline-derived CDR1 and CDR2 are SGHAT and FQNNGV. The trim removed 1 base at V and 2 bases at J, leaving 4 bases unmatched. The CDR3 runs to 15 residues. CDR3 loop: CASSLVGQGTYEQYF. CDR3 coding DNA: TGTGCCAGCAGCTTAGTAGGACAGGGAACCTACGAGCAGTACTTC.

The chain has TRBV9 and TRBJ2-3, with 7 positions matching TRBD2. Germline trimming cut 1 base from V and 3 bases from J; bases unmatched to any gene: 11. The CDR3 consists of 17 residues. Germline CDR1 SGDLS, CDR2 YYNGEE. The CDR3 here is CASSVLSSGGSTDTQYF. The CDR3 region has the DNA TGTGCCAGCAGCGTACTGTCGTCGGGCGGGAGTACAGATACGCAGTATTTT.

The chain uses TRBV29-1 and TRBJ2-5; 8 bases are shared with TRBD2. The J call may be in error: the DNA end matches TRBJ2-7 better. This CDR3 region has 12 residues. Per germline, CDR1 SQVTM and CDR2 ANQGSEA. Here the CDR3 reads CSVKRESYEQYF. In nucleotides, the CDR3 is TGCAGCGTCAAGCGGGAGAGCTACGAGCAGTACTTC.

The chain combines TRBV9 with TRBJ2-1; D unresolved. The CDR3 is 14 amino acids. CDR1 SGDLS and CDR2 YYNGEE come from the germline V gene. V was pared by 2 bases and J by 0 bases, with 6 bases between. DNA for the CDR3: TGTGCCAGCAGCGTGGCCGACTCCTACAATGAGCAGTTCTTC. Translated, it gives CASSVADSYNEQFF.

V usage is TRBV30 and J usage is TRBJ2-2, with 11 bases fitting TRBD2. The CDR3 covers 16 residues. Germline assignment: CDR1 GTSNPN and CDR2 SVGIG (reference sequence). V shed 3 bases and J 3 bases; nucleotides not matched to a gene: 6. The CDR3 DNA is TGTGCCTGGAGGTCGGGACTAGCGGTTTACACCGGGGAGCTGTTTTTT. Protein product: CAWRSGLAVYTGELFF.

This chain joins TRBV9 and TRBJ1-2; TRBD1 is a possible D gene (6 bases). Germline CDR1 reads SGDLS; CDR2 reads YYNGEE. Trimming pared 3 bases from V and 5 bases from J, leaving 20 bases between. There are 16 residues in the CDR3. The CDR3 coding sequence is TGTGCCAGCAGCGCCCTTACCGAGGGACAAATATATGGCTACACCTTC. This encodes CASSALTEGQIYGYTF. Using reference TRBV9 and TRBJ1-2 for the parts outside the CDR3, the full variable domain is DSGVTQTPKHLITATGQRVTLRCSPRSGDLSVYWYQQSLDQGLQFLIQYYNGEERAKGNILERFSAQQFPDLHSELNLSSLELGDSALYFCASSALTEGQIYGYTFGSGTRLTVV.

For the CDR3, the DNA is TGTGCCAGCAGCCAAGATCTGCGGAGCTCCTACAATGAGCAGTTCTTC. It encodes CASSQDLRSSYNEQFF. The V call is TRBV4-2, the J call TRBJ2-1; D is unclear. Germline CDR1 LGHNA, CDR2 YNFKEQ. The CDR3 length is 16 residues. Trimming took off 0 bases at V and 0 bases at J, with 9 bases between the two ends.

The chain has TRBV29-1 and TRBJ1-3, with D perhaps TRBD1 (6 bases). In germline, CDR1 is SQVTM, CDR2 ANQGSEA. The CDR3 extends over 13 amino acids. V shed 7 bases and J shed 7 bases, with 17 bases lying between them. CDR3 nucleotides: TGCAGCGGGGGAGGGGGGGAAAGGAACACCATATATTTT. Residues: CSGGGGERNTIYF.

The CDR3 DNA sequence: TGTGCCAGCAGCCTCCACAGGGATTTGGAGGGCTACACCTTC. Protein sequence: CASSLHRDLEGYTF. V is TRBV4-2 and J is TRBJ1-2, with D maybe TRBD1 (6 bases). CDR1 is LGHNA, CDR2 YNFKEQ, per germline. Trimming removed 4 bases at V and 8 bases at J, with 17 bases between. There are 14 residues in the CDR3.

The rearrangement joins TRBV7-9 to TRBJ1-2, with 9 bases aligning to TRBD1. V was clipped by 1 base and J by 4 bases; unmatched bases: 7. In germline, CDR1 is SEHNR, CDR2 FQNEAQ (reference sequence). The CDR3 has 16 amino acids. The DNA for the CDR3 is TGTGCCAGCAGCTTAGGGAGACAGGGGGGGATCTATGGCTACACCTTC. This translates into CASSLGRQGGIYGYTF.

The rearrangement links TRBV28 to TRBJ1-1, with 8 positions matching TRBD1. J gave up 0 bases and V 5 bases, and 5 bases lay outside the gene matches. From germline, CDR1 is MDHEN and CDR2 SYDVKM. The CDR3 loop spans 15 amino acids. This CDR3 is CASSPPTGVNTEAFF. The CDR3 bases are TGTGCCAGCAGTCCCCCGACAGGGGTGAACACTGAAGCTTTCTTT.

The chain uses TRBV7-2 and TRBJ2-7, with 7 bases fitting TRBD2. CDR1 and CDR2 from the germline V gene are SGHTA and FQGNSA. This CDR3 is 13 amino acids long. V dropped 5 bases and J dropped 6; count of bases not matched to a gene: 7. CDR3 protein: CASSRAGRVEQYF. The CDR3 nucleotides are TGTGCCAGCAGCCGGGCGGGGAGGGTCGAGCAGTACTTC.

The chain recombines TRBV28 with TRBJ2-7; D possibly corresponds to TRBD2 (7 bases). The V and J ends lost 8 bases and 3 bases respectively, with 17 bases between them. The CDR3 consists of 14 residues. The germline V gene encodes CDR1 MDHEN and CDR2 SYDVKM. Here the CDR3 reads CASRSGGQLYEQYF. The CDR3 DNA reads TGTGCCAGCCGCTCGGGGGGACAACTCTACGAGCAGTACTTC.